This TCR beta chain comes out of a study of T cells in Graves' hyperthyroidism and ophthalmopathy. Used for diagnoses were clinical symptoms, serum thyroxine and TRAb, thyroid ultrasound and orbital computed tomography. Amplification yielded TCR beta CDR3 regions, with RNA transcripts as the source. The HTBI primer set served for first-round RT-PCR of the TCR CDR3. TCRdb analysed the multiplex PCR reads with MiXCR anew, one entry per CDR3 protein. The sample has more than 300,000 distinct CDR3 sequences, roughly 17% seen once; the top ten hold around 35%. Germline lookup yields CDR1 DFQATT and CDR2 SNEGSKA (reference sequence). The length of the CDR3 is 11 residues. Trimming took 2 bases from V and 6 from J, leaving 6 bases between them.

This clonotype was sampled from a woman aged 25 to 45 with Graves' hyperthyroidism that later progressed to Graves' ophthalmopathy. The chain combines TRBV20-1 with TRBJ2-3; D ambiguous. Sequenced material: blood. The CDR3 reads CSARLPDTQYF. CDR3 nucleotide sequence: TGCAGTGCTAGACTTCCCGATACGCAGTATTTT.